Below, one TCR beta chain is given with its context. One end of the junction varies from germline; a read error may be responsible. These data originate in a study of identical twins' blood T cells. TCR cDNA libraries were made from RNA using a previously described, modified protocol. From the 5' RACE reads, TCRdb called clonotypes with MiXCR, one entry per CDR3 protein. Of 350,000 to 400,000 distinct CDR3 sequences detected, about 28% appear once; the ten largest clones hold roughly 5.5%. The germline V gene has CDR1 MNHNY and CDR2 SVGAGI (reference sequence). CDR3 length equals 13 residues. Sequencing was carried out using PBMCs. This rearrangement joins TRBV6-6 to TRBJ2-2; the D gene could be TRBD1 or TRBD2 (6 bases each). The clonotype was recovered from a woman aged 18 to 55 in good health. The CDR3 is CASSARDTGGLFF. CDR3 nucleotide sequence: TGTGCCAGCAGCGCCCGGGACACCGGGGGGCTGTTTTTT.